A selection of T cell receptor beta chains follows, all from one sample in a study of T cells in Graves' hyperthyroidism and ophthalmopathy. TCRdb re-called the multiplex PCR reads through MiXCR, storing one row per CDR3 protein. The sample lists about 710,000 distinct CDR3 sequences; over 15% were seen once. The specimen was blood. The source of these receptors is a man aged 18-30 years with Graves' hyperthyroidism. The CDR3 runs from the conserved cysteine through the conserved F or W. D genes are given only for firm matches. Some rows mark clone size as missing; the rest say once, few, many or name a class of expanded clone.

J,size,length,D,V,CDR3,DNA
TRBJ2-7,many,12,TRBD1,TRBV29-1,CSVRQGVDEQYF,TGCAGCGTCCGACAGGGGGTAGACGAGCAGTACTTC
TRBJ2-2,.,16,TRBD2,TRBV27,CASSLGLAARPGELFF,TGTGCCAGCAGTCTAGGACTAGCGGCTCGACCCGGGGAGCTGTTTTTT
TRBJ1-4,many,15,.,TRBV28,CASSAPGQDDEKLFF,TGTGCCAGCAGTGCTCCGGGACAAGATGATGAAAAACTGTTTTTT
TRBJ2-2,few,18,TRBD2,TRBV7-2,CASSLLLRAGGNTGELFF,TGTGCCAGCAGCTTACTTCTACGGGCGGGGGGGAACACCGGGGAGCTGTTTTTT
TRBJ2-7,.,14,TRBD1,TRBV15,CATSRARGNYEQYF,TGTGCCACCAGCAGAGCCAGGGGGAACTACGAGCAGTACTTC
TRBJ2-1,.,16,.,TRBV6-5,CASSTLAVSSYNEQFF,TGTGCCAGCAGTACTCTGGCGGTGAGCTCCTACAATGAGCAGTTCTTC
TRBJ1-2,few,15,.,TRBV12-3/TRBV12-4,CASSLVDPGVDGYTF,TGTGCCAGCAGTTTAGTTGACCCTGGTGTGGATGGCTACACCTTC
TRBJ2-7,many,14,.,TRBV28,CASSFVPSSYEQYF,TGTGCCAGCAGTTTCGTCCCTAGCTCTTACGAGCAGTACTTC
TRBJ2-3,many,14,.,TRBV27,CASSLSTPTDTQYF,TGTGCCAGCAGTTTATCGACCCCCACAGATACGCAGTATTTT
TRBJ2-7,.,18,.,TRBV3-1,CASSQAVRDPPLGDGQYF,TGTGCCAGCAGCCAAGCCGTTAGGGACCCGCCCCTTGGCGACGGGCAGTACTTC
TRBJ2-5,.,14,.,TRBV5-1,CASSLGSSYPSQYF,TGCGCCAGCAGCTTGGGGAGTTCTTATCCCTCCCAGTACTTC
TRBJ2-3,few,15,TRBD2,TRBV11-2,CASSPVAGGGRTQYF,TGTGCCAGCAGCCCTGTAGCGGGAGGAGGGCGGACGCAGTATTTT
TRBJ2-7,many,15,TRBD1,TRBV2,CASRTGTGVSYEQYF,TGTGCCAGCAGAACCGGGACAGGGGTATCCTACGAGCAGTACTTC
TRBJ2-5,many,14,TRBD2,TRBV20-1,CSAGRSGRRETQYF,TGCAGTGCGGGGCGTAGCGGGAGAAGAGAGACCCAGTACTTC
TRBJ1-2,.,15,.,TRBV6-5,CASSYRGLRNYGYTF,TGTGCCAGCAGTTACCGGGGGCTCCGGAACTATGGCTACACCTTC
TRBJ2-3,.,15,.,TRBV29-1,CSVVPQGGTTDTQYF,TGCAGCGTTGTCCCTCAAGGGGGGACCACAGATACGCAGTATTTT
TRBJ2-7,.,14,TRBD2,TRBV5-1,CASSLGEGLYEQYF,TGCGCCAGCAGCTTGGGGGAGGGACTCTACGAGCAGTACTTC
TRBJ2-3,few,15,.,TRBV19,CASSTGYASTDTQYF,TGTGCCAGTAGTACAGGGTACGCTAGCACAGATACGCAGTATTTT
TRBJ1-2,.,11,.,TRBV29-1,CSVDEGVGYTF,TGCAGCGTTGACGAGGGGGTCGGCTACACCTTC
TRBJ2-7,many,13,.,TRBV5-1,CASSANLGYEQYF,TGCGCCAGCAGCGCCAATCTCGGCTACGAGCAGTACTTC
TRBJ2-3,many,12,.,TRBV29-1,CSVEPSHDTQYF,TGCAGCGTTGAGCCCAGTCACGATACGCAGTATTTT
TRBJ1-4,many,12,.,TRBV6-1,CASTGGLEKLFF,TGTGCCAGCACGGGGGGTCTGGAAAAACTGTTTTTT
TRBJ2-5,many,12,.,TRBV7-9,CASSLDTGTQYF,TGTGCCAGCAGCTTAGACACCGGGACCCAGTACTTC
TRBJ1-3,few,16,.,TRBV18,CASSPRQESSGNTIYF,TGTGCCAGCTCACCTCGACAGGAGAGCTCTGGAAACACCATATATTTT
TRBJ1-5,.,15,.,TRBV9,CASSTQGGRNQPQHF,TGTGCCAGCAGCACCCAAGGGGGTAGGAATCAGCCCCAGCATTTT
TRBJ1-4,.,13,.,TRBV11-2,CASSLAPAEDLFF,TGTGCCAGCAGCTTAGCTCCGGCCGAAGACCTGTTTTTT
TRBJ2-7,few,15,.,TRBV7-6,CASSLAGSSSYEQYF,TGTGCCAGCAGCTTAGCTGGGTCGAGCTCCTACGAGCAGTACTTC
TRBJ2-5,many,16,.,TRBV11-3,CASSPRGAAGQETQYF,TGTGCCAGCAGCCCTAGGGGGGCGGCAGGTCAAGAGACCCAGTACTTC
TRBJ2-1,many,14,.,TRBV27,CASSALDRNNEQFF,TGTGCCAGCAGTGCCCTAGACAGAAACAATGAGCAGTTCTTC
TRBJ2-7,.,12,.,TRBV28,CAIGRGDYEQYF,TGTGCGATCGGAAGAGGGGATTACGAGCAGTACTTC
TRBJ2-5,many,14,TRBD1,TRBV27,CASRLTGGRETQYF,TGTGCCAGCAGACTAACAGGGGGCAGGGAGACCCAGTACTTC
TRBJ2-4,few,15,.,TRBV28,CASSSDEDVTDIQYF,TGTGCCAGCAGTTCCGACGAAGACGTGACGGACATTCAGTACTTC
TRBJ1-2,.,14,TRBD1,TRBV4-3,CASSQETGNYGYTF,TGCGCCAGCAGCCAAGAGACAGGGAACTATGGCTACACCTTC
TRBJ2-2,few,13,.,TRBV12-3/TRBV12-4,CASQTENTGELFF,TGTGCCTCACAGACTGAGAACACCGGGGAGCTGTTTTTT
TRBJ2-3,few,12,.,TRBV7-2,CASSVLADTQYF,TGTGCCAGCAGCGTGTTAGCAGATACGCAGTATTTT
TRBJ2-2,many,12,.,TRBV29-1,CSVSRNTGELFF,TGCAGCGTTTCTCGGAACACCGGGGAGCTGTTTTTT
TRBJ2-7,many,14,.,TRBV6-6,CASSYSGGLYEQYF,TGTGCCAGCAGTTACTCCGGCGGTCTCTACGAGCAGTACTTC
TRBJ1-5,many,15,.,TRBV28,CASSPGRLGNQPQHF,TGTGCCAGCAGCCCCGGCCGACTAGGCAATCAGCCCCAGCATTTT
TRBJ2-7,many,17,TRBD1,TRBV10-3,CAISYSSDRGPSYEQYF,TGTGCCATCAGTTATTCCTCTGACAGGGGGCCATCCTACGAGCAGTACTTC
TRBJ1-6,few,13,TRBD1,TRBV20-1,CSATRQGQPPLHF,TGCAGTGCTACGAGACAGGGGCAGCCACCCCTCCACTTT
TRBJ2-7,many,14,.,TRBV28,CASSLPGSSYEQYF,TGTGCCAGCAGTTTGCCCGGAAGCTCCTACGAGCAGTACTTC
TRBJ2-4,.,14,.,TRBV6-2/TRBV6-3,CASRPTGAKNIQYF,TGTGCCAGCAGGCCGACAGGAGCCAAAAACATTCAGTACTTC
TRBJ2-7,.,15,.,TRBV6-1,CASSEKPGPIYEQYF,TGTGCCAGCAGTGAAAAGCCGGGACCCATCTACGAGCAGTACTTC
TRBJ1-5,many,16,.,TRBV12-3/TRBV12-4,CASSLPGGDSNQPQHF,TGTGCCAGCAGTCTACCCGGGGGAGATAGCAATCAGCCCCAGCATTTT
TRBJ2-1,many,14,TRBD2,TRBV20-1,CSARDGTTYNEQFF,TGCAGTGCTAGAGATGGGACTACCTACAATGAGCAGTTCTTC
TRBJ2-3,.,16,.,TRBV28,CASSTGTLTSTDTQYF,TGTGCCAGCAGTACCGGGACTTTAACTAGCACAGATACGCAGTATTTT
TRBJ2-3,many,15,TRBD2,TRBV28,CASSVTSGGTDTQYF,TGTGCCAGCAGTGTGACTAGCGGGGGCACAGATACGCAGTATTTT
TRBJ1-6,.,17,.,TRBV11-3,CASSLDGTGNYNSPLHF,TGTGCCAGCAGCTTAGACGGTACAGGGAACTATAATTCACCCCTCCACTTT
TRBJ1-1,.,14,TRBD1,TRBV30,CACDPTGANTEAFF,TGTGCCTGCGATCCGACAGGGGCGAACACTGAAGCTTTCTTT
TRBJ2-5,.,16,.,TRBV24-1,CATSDNRQGREETQYF,TGTGCCACCAGTGACAATCGACAGGGGAGGGAAGAGACCCAGTACTTC
TRBJ2-3,many,12,.,TRBV7-8,CASSSPGNTQYF,TGTGCCAGCAGCTCCCCGGGGAATACGCAGTATTTT
TRBJ2-3,.,13,.,TRBV6-1,CAGQSGNTDTQYF,TGTGCCGGTCAGAGCGGTAACACAGATACGCAGTATTTT